Shown below are 14 T cell receptor beta chains from a single sample sequenced in a study of blood T cell repertoires in COVID-19. TCRdb's table, derived via immunoSEQ multiplex PCR, lists solely in-frame clones and lacks some. The sample consists of about 100,000 clones, roughly 87% of them appearing once. Sequencing input: peripheral blood. These receptor sequences come from a woman aged 55-75 years with acute or convalescent COVID-19.

This clone was picked up one time. The J gene is TRBJ1-5, the V gene TRBV6-6, with TRBD1 identical over 12 bases. The germline gives CDR1 MNHNY, CDR2 SVGAGI (reference sequence). The CDR3 length is 15 residues. Trimming removed 2 bases from V and 11 bases from J; junction bases left unmatched: 7. The CDR3 spells CASSYPGTGGASQHF. In nucleotides, the CDR3 is TGTGCCAGCAGTTACCCCGGGACAGGGGGCGCGTCCCAGCATTTT.

J is TRBJ2-2 and V is TRBV2, with 8 bases matching TRBD2. Germline values: CDR1 SNHLY, CDR2 FYNNEI. V lost 7 bases to trimming and J lost 5 bases; unmatched junction nucleotides: 6. The CDR3 loop spans 14 amino acids. The CDR3 spells CASTTTSATGELFF. CDR3 sequence (DNA): TGTGCCAGCACAACGACTAGCGCTACCGGGGAGCTGTTTTTT.

V usage is TRBV28 and J usage is TRBJ1-5, with TRBD1 matching over 9 bases. The CDR3 is 14 amino acids. V dropped 7 bases and J dropped 3; count of bases not matched to a gene: 4. Germline V gives CDR1 MDHEN, CDR2 SYDVKM. CDR3 sequence (DNA): TGTGCCAGCATAACAGGGGGCCTCAATCAGCCCCAGCATTTT. Protein sequence: CASITGGLNQPQHF.

The V and J genes are TRBV3-1 (or the pseudogene TRBV3-2) and TRBJ2-7; 9 bases match TRBD2. V lost 3 bases to trimming and J lost 4 bases; unmatched junction nucleotides: 7. CDR3 size: 15 residues. Germline V lookup: CDR1 LGHDT, CDR2 YNNKEL (reference sequence). For the CDR3, the DNA is TGTGCCAGCAGCCAGGGGCTAGCGGGAATATACGAGCAGTACTTC. It codes for CASSQGLAGIYEQYF.

The chain is built from TRBV18 and TRBJ2-1, with 9 bases identical to TRBD2. This CDR3 is 16 amino acids long. Germline V gene lookup returns CDR1 KGHSH and CDR2 LQKENI. V shed 0 bases and J 3 bases; nucleotides not matched to a gene: 3. The CDR3 loop reads CASSPPRTSDYNEQFF. CDR3 nucleotides: TGTGCCAGCTCACCACCGCGGACTAGCGACTACAATGAGCAGTTCTTC.

This rearrangement joins TRBV24-1 to TRBJ1-2, with D hard to call. CDR3 length: 12 residues. Per germline, CDR1 KGHDR and CDR2 SFDVKD. Trimming pared 3 bases from V and 5 bases from J, leaving 6 bases between. CDR3 protein: CATSDPGYGYTF. The CDR3 bases are TGTGCCACCAGTGATCCGGGGTATGGCTACACCTTC.

The gene calls are TRBV10-2 and TRBJ2-2, with D hard to call. Germline assignment: CDR1 WSHSY and CDR2 SAAADI. V lost 0 bases, J lost 3 bases, and 5 bases lay in between. The CDR3 consists of 14 residues. The DNA for the CDR3 is TGCGCCAGCAGTGAGTCCCCCTACACCGGGGAGCTGTTTTTT. This gives the protein CASSESPYTGELFF.

This clone was detected a few times. The DNA for the CDR3 is TGTGCCATCAGTGAGTTCCCCGCGGGTACTAACTATGGCTACACCTTC. Protein: CAISEFPAGTNYGYTF. The gene calls are TRBV10-3 and TRBJ1-2; D not resolved. V was trimmed by 1 base and J by 0 bases, leaving 12 bases between them. CDR1 is ENHRY and CDR2 is SYGVKD in the germline V gene. The CDR3 has 16 amino acids.

The J gene is TRBJ1-5, the V gene TRBV4-1; no firm D call. The CDR3 is 15 amino acids. The ends were cut back, 4 bases at V and 8 bases at J, with 18 bases in the middle. Germline V gives CDR1 MGHRA, CDR2 YSYEKL. The CDR3 bases are TGCGCCAGCAGCCTCATGGACTCACCGGGCGAGCCCCAGCATTTT. Translating it yields CASSLMDSPGEPQHF.

The chain combines TRBV4-1 with TRBJ1-5; D might be TRBD1 (6 bases). V shed 1 base and J shed 0 bases, with 16 bases lying between them. Germline V gene data show CDR1 as MGHRA and CDR2 as YSYEKL. The CDR3 has 18 residues. The CDR3 region has the DNA TGCGCCAGCAGCCAAGTGGATGGGGGGGGCAATAGCAATCAGCCCCAGCATTTT. It specifies CASSQVDGGGNSNQPQHF.

V is TRBV30 and J is TRBJ1-5; D perhaps matches TRBD1 (5 bases). CDR1 and CDR2 from the germline V gene are GTSNPN and SVGIG (reference sequence). The CDR3 totals 14 residues. V was trimmed by 2 bases and J by 2 bases, leaving 10 bases between them. The CDR3 bases are TGTGCCTGGAGTCTAGGGGCTGGCAATCAGCCCCAGCATTTT. It encodes CAWSLGAGNQPQHF.

The V gene is TRBV5-1, the J gene TRBJ2-4; 11 bases are a match to TRBD2. This CDR3 is built from 16 residues. Looked up from germline, CDR1 is SGHRS and CDR2 is YFSETQ. The J segment lost 8 bases and the V segment lost 0 bases, leaving 7 bases of the junction unmatched. The CDR3 here is CASSLVAGGGTDIQYF. In DNA form, the CDR3 reads TGCGCCAGCAGCTTGGTAGCGGGAGGGGGCACGGACATTCAGTACTTC. Complete variable domain (other parts from reference TRBV5-1 and TRBJ2-4): KAGVTQTPRYLIKTRGQQVTLSCSPISGHRSVSWYQQTPGQGLQFLFEYFSETQRNKGNFPGRFSGRQFSNSRSEMNVSTLELGDSALYLCASSLVAGGGTDIQYFGAGTRLSVL.

This chain joins TRBV11-2 and TRBJ2-2, with D possibly TRBD1 on 6 matching bases. CDR3 size: 14 residues. Germline assignment: CDR1 SGHAT and CDR2 FQNNGV. Deletions cut 8 bases from V and 1 base from J, with 11 bases between. CDR3 nucleotides: TGTGCCAGCTATTCAGGGGAGAACACCGGGGAGCTGTTTTTT. It codes for CASYSGENTGELFF.

CDR3: CASRRTGANTGELFF. The CDR3 DNA sequence: TGCGCCAGCAGGAGGACAGGCGCGAACACCGGGGAGCTGTTTTTT. V and J are TRBV5-1 and TRBJ2-2; TRBD1 aligns across 7 bases. The CDR3 loop spans 15 amino acids. CDR1 and CDR2 from the germline V gene are SGHRS and YFSETQ. Trimming cost V 5 bases and J 0 bases; bases outside gene matches: 4.